One sample yielded the 14 T cell receptor beta chains listed below, sequenced in a study of T cells in Graves' hyperthyroidism and ophthalmopathy. Amplification of TCR beta CDR3 regions used RNA as the template. First-round RT-PCR with HTBI primers amplified the TCR CDR3 region. TCRdb re-called the multiplex PCR reads through MiXCR, storing one row per CDR3 protein. Of about 620,000 distinct CDR3 sequences in the sample, around 15% were seen once. The sequenced material came from blood. The receptors originated from a woman aged 25-40 years with Graves' hyperthyroidism.

This clonotype was seen many times. V usage is TRBV5-1 and J usage is TRBJ1-5, with D maybe TRBD1 (5 bases). The CDR3 covers 15 residues. Germline assignment: CDR1 SGHRS and CDR2 YFSETQ. The V end lost 3 bases, the J end lost 6 bases, and 16 bases lay between the germline ends. The CDR3 sequence is CASSSPGIRAQPQHF. CDR3 DNA sequence: TGCGCCAGCAGCTCCCCAGGGATCCGGGCTCAGCCCCAGCATTTT. The variable domain in full, completed from reference TRBV5-1 and TRBJ1-5, reads KAGVTQTPRYLIKTRGQQVTLSCSPISGHRSVSWYQQTPGQGLQFLFEYFSETQRNKGNFPGRFSGRQFSNSRSEMNVSTLELGDSALYLCASSSPGIRAQPQHFGDGTRLSIL.

This clonotype was observed many times. The chain combines TRBV28 with TRBJ1-1; 9 bases align to TRBD1. The CDR3 extends over 14 amino acids. The trim removed 5 bases at V and 1 base at J, leaving 2 bases unmatched. The germline V gene encodes CDR1 MDHEN and CDR2 SYDVKM. CDR3 nucleotides: TGTGCCAGCAGTGACAGGGGGGAGAACACTGAAGCTTTCTTT. It is translated as CASSDRGENTEAFF.

V usage is TRBV24-1 and J usage is TRBJ2-2, with 14 nucleotides matching TRBD2. Trimming took 3 bases from V and 6 from J; bases not matched to a gene: 5. CDR3 length: 17 amino acids. Germline V CDR1 and CDR2: KGHDR, SFDVKD. CDR3 nucleotide sequence: TGTGCCACCAGTGATGGGACTAGCGGGAGTAAGGCCGGGGAGCTGTTTTTT. Its translation is CATSDGTSGSKAGELFF.

The gene calls are TRBV19 and TRBJ2-1; no firm D call. Trimming stripped 1 base from V and 6 bases from J, with 4 bases between. CDR3 size: 12 residues. Germline V CDR1 and CDR2: LNHDA, SQIVND (reference sequence). The CDR3, as DNA: TGTGCCAGTAGTATAGGGGTCAATGAGCAGTTCTTC. It is translated as CASSIGVNEQFF.

A word on this clonotype: Given the absence of the conserved phenylalanine or tryptophan at the CDR3 end, a read error is likely. The chain combines TRBV7-9 with TRBJ2-5, with D perhaps TRBD2 (5 bases). Germline CDR1 is SEHNR and CDR2 is FQNEAQ (reference sequence). The CDR3 spans 14 residues. V lost 4 bases to trimming and J lost 2 bases, with 11 bases between them. The CDR3 bases are TGTGCCAGCAGCTCGCCGAGGGTTCAAGAGACCCAGTACGTC. Protein sequence: CASSSPRVQETQYV.

The table lists this clonotype with many counts. The rearrangement links TRBV2 to TRBJ2-5; TRBD1 aligns across 8 bases. The V gene's germline CDR1 is SNHLY and CDR2 FYNNEI. The CDR3 loop spans 14 amino acids. The V segment lost 7 bases and the J segment 4 bases; nucleotides outside the gene matches: 8. The CDR3 nucleotides are TGTGCCAGCACCGGGACAGGAGGGGCAGAGACCCAGTACTTC. Translated, it gives CASTGTGGAETQYF.

This clonotype occurred many times. V usage is TRBV7-3 and J usage is TRBJ2-7; TRBD1 aligns across 9 bases. Germline V gene data show CDR1 as SGHTA and CDR2 as FQGTGA. The V and J ends lost 1 base and 6 bases, in that order; junction bases with no gene match: 4. The CDR3 runs 14 residues. The CDR3 DNA reads TGTGCCAGCAGCTTAAGCGGGACAGGGCGCGAGCAGTACTTC. It translates to CASSLSGTGREQYF.

The rearrangement links TRBV7-9 to TRBJ2-7; TRBD2 matches 9 bases. Germline V gene lookup returns CDR1 SEHNR and CDR2 FQNEAQ (reference sequence). Trimming at V came to 1 base and at J to 6 bases, leaving 7 bases not matched to a gene. This CDR3 is 15 amino acids long. The CDR3 nucleotides are TGTGCCAGCAGCTTAGTTGGGCTAGCGGGACCCGAGCAGTACTTC. Protein: CASSLVGLAGPEQYF.

The gene calls are TRBV6-1 and TRBJ2-5, with D perhaps TRBD2 (6 bases). The V end lost 7 bases, the J end lost 14 bases, and 17 bases lay between the germline ends. The germline V gene encodes CDR1 MNHNS and CDR2 SASEGT. This CDR3 has 11 residues. CDR3 amino acids: CASTAVGLTYF. CDR3 bases: TGTGCCAGCACCGCCGTGGGACTCACCTACTTC.

This clonotype has at least ten counts. V gene TRBV2 combines with J gene TRBJ2-3, with 8 bases identical to TRBD1. The V and J ends lost 3 bases and 2 bases, in that order; junction bases with no gene match: 1. CDR3 size: 14 residues. Germline CDR1 reads SNHLY; CDR2 reads FYNNEI. The CDR3 loop reads CASSEDRATDTQYF. The CDR3 DNA reads as TGTGCCAGCAGTGAGGACAGGGCCACAGATACGCAGTATTTT.

The sample holds a few counts of this clonotype. The chain links TRBV15 to TRBJ2-4; D not resolved. V was shortened by 0 bases and J by 8 bases, with 5 bases between the two germline ends. The CDR3 is 12 amino acids. Germline lookup yields CDR1 LNHNV and CDR2 YYDKDF (reference sequence). CDR3 coding DNA: TGTGCCACCAGCAGAGATATGGACATTCAGTACTTC. Translating gives CATSRDMDIQYF.

This clonotype was found many times. The J gene is TRBJ2-7, the V gene TRBV18; TRBD2 aligns across 14 bases. The germline V gene has CDR1 KGHSH and CDR2 LQKENI. V shed 3 bases, J shed 4 bases, and the junction held 2 bases outside the gene matches. The CDR3 runs 15 residues. This CDR3 is CASSPGLAGEYEQYF. For the CDR3, the DNA is TGTGCCAGCTCACCGGGACTAGCGGGAGAGTACGAGCAGTACTTC.

This rearrangement joins TRBV4-1 to TRBJ2-1, with 12 bases lining up with TRBD2. J was trimmed by 9 bases and V by 3 bases; bases with no gene match: 6. The CDR3 extends over 15 amino acids. CDR1 is MGHRA, CDR2 YSYEKL, per germline. The chain's CDR3 is CASSQPTSGSAEQFF. The CDR3 DNA follows: TGCGCCAGCAGCCAGCCGACTAGCGGGAGTGCTGAGCAGTTCTTC.

This clonotype was seen more than once but under ten times. The chain carries TRBV6-1 and TRBJ1-5, with TRBD1 as a possible D gene (5 bases). This CDR3 comprises 17 residues. CDR1 is MNHNS, CDR2 SASEGT, per germline. Deletions cut 6 bases from V and 5 bases from J, with 23 bases between. The CDR3 sequence: CASSRIPRSGLYQPQHF. CDR3 coding DNA: TGTGCCAGCAGCCGCATCCCCCGGTCAGGGCTTTATCAGCCCCAGCATTTT.